This TCR beta chain appears in the sequencing data of a study of T cells in Graves' hyperthyroidism and ophthalmopathy (dated by TCRdb to about 2019). In terms of the full investigation: To identify TCR V-J signatures that set the groups apart, the researchers used a discovery cohort of 100 patients, made up of approximately 43 with Graves' ophthalmopathy and around 58 with stable Graves' hyperthyroidism. The study also compared thyroid tissue and blood T-cell repertoires from roughly six Graves' hyperthyroidism patients. The 95 to 100 discovery patients were divided at random into training and test sets in a 7:3 ratio. An independent validation cohort of fewer than 20 hyperthyroidism patients and 17 patients who later progressed to ophthalmopathy tested prospective prediction of ophthalmopathy. According to the paper, TCR Vbeta CDR3 sequencing was carried out on about 140 peripheral blood samples, which came from around 43 ophthalmopathy, around 75 hyperthyroidism and some 17 progressor patients. After blood sampling, hyperthyroidism patients were treated with methimazole at a starting dose of 30 mg daily, and ophthalmopathy patients were treated with high-dose intravenous methylprednisolone.

Study-wide findings and limitations: Sample size was not statistically predetermined, and investigators were not blinded to group allocation. During validation, the model predicted progression to ophthalmopathy a median of roughly 7.1 months ahead of onset, with around 70% sensitivity and 72.22% specificity. Blood samples also contained most of the expanded thyroid clonotypes (frequency above 0.001), which suggests that blood repertoires may reflect thyroid immune responses. A model built on a 13 V-J signature distinguished ophthalmopathy from stable hyperthyroidism, reaching around 90% sensitivity and around 82% specificity in cross-validation and 80%/75% in testing.

The TCR beta CDR3 regions were amplified from RNA transcripts. The first round of RT-PCR for the TCR CDR3 was performed with the HTBI primer set and the Qiagen OneStep RT-PCR kit. A second multiplex PCR round built the libraries, followed by size selection and purification. Sequencing of the libraries was done on an Illumina HiSeq2000 using paired-end 100 bp reads. Per the source publication's procedure: SOAPnuke was used to process the raw data, removing reads that contained adapters or uncalled bases, had a mean Phred below 15, or lacked an exact match to the constant primer or identifier. COPE v1.2.5 was used to merge the high-quality paired reads, and each unique nucleotide sequence was defined as a clonotype. MiTCR v1.1 was used to align the clonotypes against IMGT TRBV, TRBD and TRBJ reference segments. Only V-J combinations with frequency above 0.0001, covering about 99% of repertoires, were analysed. The TCS score was defined as the ratio of F50 (clonal expansion) to E x V (chaos), calculated using BLOSUM62-based TCRdist between CDR3 peptides within each V-J. Welch's t-statistics and random forest reduced 450 to 600 V-J features to 13, which were used in a naive Bayes classifier (R e1071). TCRdb reanalyzed the raw reads on its own, using fastp at Q25 for trimming and MiXCR for clone calling, and kept in-frame beta chains. Records with the same CDR3 protein are collapsed into one entry carrying the most frequent genes and DNA. The V and J calls shown here were made by TCRdb, not taken from the authors' results. The table for this sample lists 560,000 or so distinct CDR3 sequences; just over 45% of them were counted only once. The ten top clones hold 8% to 8.5% of the sample.

There are 16 amino acids in the CDR3, from cysteine to phenylalanine inclusive. CDR3 DNA only is kept here, 48 bases in frame from base 1. Trimming costs V 3 bases and J 11 bases, and their ends lie 24 bases apart. CDR1 and CDR2 are drawn from the germline V gene: SNHLY, FYNNEI. About this clonotype: Its cognate antigen has yet to be identified. Qualities for individual bases were not recorded, and no much larger clone is one base off.

Graves' hyperthyroidism was defined as stable when no progression to ophthalmopathy occurred over 18 months of follow-up. Hyperthyroidism patients were newly diagnosed, had a disease duration of under 2 months, and were aged 18 to 65 years. The study excluded patients with uncontrolled infections, other autoimmune diseases, pregnancy or lactation. Clinical symptoms, serum thyroxine and TRAb, thyroid ultrasound, and orbital computed tomography formed the basis for the diagnoses. Trizol reagent was used to extract total RNA, and RNA quality was then checked on an Agilent 2100 Bioanalyzer. This sequence originates from a woman aged 18 to 35 with Graves' hyperthyroidism. Donor details come from another sample of the same person, matched by shared clones. The sequenced sample consisted of peripheral blood or thyroid tissue (not recorded which). The receptor chain draws on TRBV2 and TRBJ2-3, with no confidently assigned D gene. The CDR3 region: CASSDDQPKTSAGQYF. The DNA sequence is as follows: TGTGCCAGCAGTGACGATCAACCCAAAACCTCAGCTGGGCAGTATTTT.